These 17 T cell receptor beta chains originate from one sample sequenced in a study of blood T cell repertoires in COVID-19. Profiling relied on immunoSEQ multiplex PCR, and the TCRdb table lists in-frame clones only, not all of them. The sample yields about 320,000 clones, around 85% seen once. The sample comprised peripheral blood. These receptors were obtained from a human donor in a cohort sampled during active COVID-19.

CDR3 in amino acids: CASSLTGAPTDTQYF. The CDR3 DNA reads as TGTGCCAGCAGCTTAACAGGGGCTCCCACAGATACGCAGTATTTT. The chain carries TRBV7-9 and TRBJ2-3; 7 positions agree with TRBD1. The CDR3 is 15 residues long. The germline gives CDR1 SEHNR, CDR2 FQNEAQ (reference sequence). V lost 2 bases and J lost 2; bases outside the gene matches: 4.

This chain links TRBV18 with TRBJ1-2; 9 bases map to TRBD1. Germline V gives CDR1 KGHSH, CDR2 LQKENI. The CDR3 is made up of 15 amino acids. Germline trimming cut 3 bases from V and 3 bases from J; bases unmatched to any gene: 5. CDR3 residues: CASSPGQGFDYGYTF. CDR3 bases: TGTGCCAGCTCACCGGGACAGGGTTTTGACTATGGCTACACCTTC.

The rearrangement uses TRBV6-5 and TRBJ1-2; tentative D call: TRBD1 (6 bases). This CDR3 spans 13 amino acids. Germline values: CDR1 MNHEY, CDR2 SVGAGI. The germline V and J ends were trimmed by 5 bases and 6 bases, with 13 bases remaining between them. The CDR3 DNA is TGTGCCAGCAGTCCTAACAGGGTCAATGGCTACACCTTC. Its translation: CASSPNRVNGYTF.

This clone was seen a single time. This chain links TRBV10-3 with TRBJ1-1; D is perhaps TRBD1 (6 bases). The germline gives CDR1 ENHRY, CDR2 SYGVKD. Between the trimmed V and J ends, which lost 10 bases and 3 bases, there was a span of 15 bases. The length of the CDR3 is 13 residues. In nucleotides, the CDR3 is TGTGCCACCCGTATAGGGGGGGACACTGAAGCTTTCTTT. Translation: CATRIGGDTEAFF.

This clone was seen once. The rearrangement links TRBV9 to TRBJ2-2; no firm D call. Trimming left V 0 bases short and J 3 bases short, with 9 bases between. This CDR3 is built from 15 residues. Germline V lookup: CDR1 SGDLS, CDR2 YYNGEE. The CDR3 reads CASSVGGRDTGELFF. The CDR3 nucleotides read TGTGCCAGCAGCGTAGGAGGAAGAGACACCGGGGAGCTGTTTTTT.

This clone appeared a few times. The chain carries TRBV6-4 and TRBJ2-3; 10 bases are a match to TRBD2. The CDR3 sequence is 16 residues long. V shed 4 bases and J 0 bases; nucleotides not matched to a gene: 4. From germline, CDR1 is MRHNA and CDR2 SNTAGT. Written as DNA, the CDR3 is TGTGCCAGCAGTGGAATAGCGGGGGGCAGCACAGATACGCAGTATTTT. Its translation: CASSGIAGGSTDTQYF.

V is TRBV7-8 and J is TRBJ2-5; D is perhaps TRBD1 (6 bases). The germline CDR1 and CDR2 sequences are SGHVS and FQNEAQ. This CDR3 is 13 amino acids long. V shed 5 bases and J shed 0 bases, with 7 bases lying between them. The chain's CDR3 is CASSRDNQETQYF. In nucleotides, the CDR3 is TGTGCCAGCAGCCGGGACAACCAAGAGACCCAGTACTTC. Using reference TRBV7-8 and TRBJ2-5 for the parts outside the CDR3, the full variable domain is GAGVSQSPRYKVAKRGQDVALRCDPISGHVSLFWYQQALGQGPEFLTYFQNEAQLDKSGLPSDRFFAERPEGSVSTLKIQRTQQEDSAVYLCASSRDNQETQYFGPGTRLLVL.

The gene calls are TRBV28 and TRBJ1-2; 7 nucleotides match TRBD1. There are 14 residues in the CDR3. The V gene end was trimmed by 3 bases and the J gene end by 7 bases; junction bases not matched to a gene: 8. CDR1 is MDHEN and CDR2 is SYDVKM in the germline V gene. In DNA, the CDR3 is TGTGCCAGCAGTTTCCCGACCACAGGGGCTGGCTACACCTTC. Encoded protein: CASSFPTTGAGYTF.

This clone was picked up a small number of times. The chain is built from TRBV5-1 and TRBJ2-2; 7 nucleotides match TRBD1. Germline lookup yields CDR1 SGHRS and CDR2 YFSETQ. The CDR3 runs 16 residues. V was pared by 0 bases and J by 3 bases, with 5 bases of the junction left unmatched. Here the CDR3 DNA reads TGCGCCAGCAGCTTGGTCGGGGACAGCGACACCGGGGAGCTGTTTTTT. Its translation: CASSLVGDSDTGELFF. The whole variable domain, filled in from reference TRBV5-1 and TRBJ2-2, reads KAGVTQTPRYLIKTRGQQVTLSCSPISGHRSVSWYQQTPGQGLQFLFEYFSETQRNKGNFPGRFSGRQFSNSRSEMNVSTLELGDSALYLCASSLVGDSDTGELFFGEGSRLTVL.

CDR3: CASSQGPRGGNTGELFF. The CDR3, as DNA: TGCGCCAGCAGCCAAGGTCCGCGGGGGGGGAACACCGGGGAGCTGTTTTTT. The chain joins TRBV4-1 to TRBJ2-2; 9 nucleotides match TRBD2. V trimming: 1 base; J trimming: 1 base; junction bases outside the gene matches: 4. This CDR3 has 17 amino acids. CDR1 and CDR2 (germline): MGHRA, YSYEKL.

The chain links TRBV25-1 to TRBJ2-3, with D maybe TRBD1 (6 bases). Germline loops: CDR1 MGHDK, CDR2 SYGVNS. The CDR3 runs to 16 residues. Deletions cut 4 bases from V and 2 bases from J, with 16 bases between. The CDR3 here is CASSVPPGHLTDTQYF. The DNA of the CDR3 is TGTGCCAGCAGTGTTCCCCCGGGACACCTCACAGATACGCAGTATTTT.

This clone has a handful of counts. The V gene is TRBV30, the J gene TRBJ1-6, with 8 bases aligning to TRBD1. The CDR3 has 13 amino acids. Germline CDR1 and CDR2: GTSNPN and SVGIG (reference sequence). V shed 5 bases and J 10 bases; nucleotides not matched to a gene: 7. CDR3 loop: CAWGQGESSPLHF. CDR3 DNA sequence: TGTGCCTGGGGACAGGGAGAATCCTCACCCCTCCACTTT.

Only a few counts were recorded for this clone. The rearrangement links TRBV10-2 to TRBJ1-2; D uncertain. There are 15 residues in the CDR3. V was trimmed by 3 bases and J by 4 bases, leaving 15 bases between them. Germline lookup yields CDR1 WSHSY and CDR2 SAAADI. The DNA of the CDR3 is TGCGCCAGCAGTGAAATGGCAGCATCAGGCTATGGCTACACCTTC. Its translation: CASSEMAASGYGYTF.

This clone was counted a single time. Here the CDR3 DNA reads TGTGCCAGCAGTTTCGCGGGAATTTCCAATCAGCCCCAGCATTTT. Protein sequence: CASSFAGISNQPQHF. This chain joins TRBV27 and TRBJ1-5; D not certain. The V end was cut by 3 bases, the J end by 3 bases, with 12 bases between. The CDR3 consists of 15 residues. Germline CDR1 reads MNHEY; CDR2 reads SMNVEV (reference sequence).

This clone was picked up one time. V and J are TRBV29-1 and TRBJ1-1, with 7 nucleotides matching TRBD1. This CDR3 is 12 amino acids long. Germline CDR1 and CDR2: SQVTM and ANQGSEA. The ends lost 7 bases at V and 4 bases at J; junction bases unmatched: 6. CDR3 sequence (DNA): TGCAGCGGGACAGGTGAAAGCACTGAAGCTTTCTTT. Translation gives CSGTGESTEAFF.

V gene TRBV5-1 combines with J gene TRBJ1-2; 10 nucleotides match TRBD1. The V segment lost 2 bases and the J segment 8 bases; nucleotides outside the gene matches: 12. CDR1 is SGHRS and CDR2 is YFSETQ in the germline V gene. The CDR3 totals 16 residues. The CDR3 region is CASSLRTGGLSYGYTF. CDR3 nucleotide sequence: TGCGCCAGCAGCTTAAGGACAGGGGGTTTATCTTACGGCTACACCTTC.

The V call is TRBV4-1, the J call TRBJ1-3, with TRBD1 matching 11 bases. The germline V gene encodes CDR1 MGHRA and CDR2 YSYEKL. Unmatched junction bases numbered 8, after V lost 5 bases and J lost 2 bases. The CDR3 totals 17 residues. The CDR3 here is CASSGSGTGGPGNTIYF. CDR3 DNA sequence: TGCGCCAGCAGCGGGTCCGGGACAGGGGGACCTGGAAACACCATATATTTT.